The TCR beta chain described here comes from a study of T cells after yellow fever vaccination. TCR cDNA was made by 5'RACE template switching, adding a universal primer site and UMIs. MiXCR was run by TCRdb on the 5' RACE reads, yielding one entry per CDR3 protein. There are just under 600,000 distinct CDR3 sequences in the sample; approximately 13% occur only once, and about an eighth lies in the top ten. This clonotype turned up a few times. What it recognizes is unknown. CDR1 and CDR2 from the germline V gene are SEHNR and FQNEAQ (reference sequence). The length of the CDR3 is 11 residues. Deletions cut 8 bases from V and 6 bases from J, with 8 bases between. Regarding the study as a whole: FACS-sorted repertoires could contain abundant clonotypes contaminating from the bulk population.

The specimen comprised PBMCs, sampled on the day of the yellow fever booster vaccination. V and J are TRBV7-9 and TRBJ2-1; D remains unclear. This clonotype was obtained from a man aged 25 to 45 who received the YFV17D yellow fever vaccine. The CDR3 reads CASGELNEQFF. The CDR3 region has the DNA TGTGCCAGCGGCGAGCTCAATGAGCAGTTCTTC.